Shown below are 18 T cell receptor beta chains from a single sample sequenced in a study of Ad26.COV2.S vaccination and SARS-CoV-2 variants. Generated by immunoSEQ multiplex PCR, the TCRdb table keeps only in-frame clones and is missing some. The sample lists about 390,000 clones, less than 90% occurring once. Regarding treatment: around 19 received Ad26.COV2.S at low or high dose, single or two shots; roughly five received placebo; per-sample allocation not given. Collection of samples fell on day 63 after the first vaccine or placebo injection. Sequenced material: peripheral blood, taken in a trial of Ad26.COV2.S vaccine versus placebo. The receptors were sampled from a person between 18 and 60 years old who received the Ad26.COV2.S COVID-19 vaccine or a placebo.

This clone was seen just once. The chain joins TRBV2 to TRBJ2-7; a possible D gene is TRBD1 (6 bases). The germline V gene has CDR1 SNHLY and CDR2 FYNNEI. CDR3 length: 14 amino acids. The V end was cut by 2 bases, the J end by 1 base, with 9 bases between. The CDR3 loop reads CASSEQGLSYEQYF. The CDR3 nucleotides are TGTGCCAGCAGTGAACAGGGGCTTTCCTACGAGCAGTACTTC.

The CDR3: CASSPLVTSGHDNEQFF. The CDR3 DNA is TGTGCCAGCTCACCACTAGTGACTAGCGGACATGACAATGAGCAGTTCTTC. The genes are TRBV18 and TRBJ2-1; 9 positions match TRBD2. CDR3 length: 17 residues. The V gene end was trimmed by 1 base and the J gene end by 5 bases; junction bases not matched to a gene: 9. Germline CDR1 is KGHSH and CDR2 is LQKENI.

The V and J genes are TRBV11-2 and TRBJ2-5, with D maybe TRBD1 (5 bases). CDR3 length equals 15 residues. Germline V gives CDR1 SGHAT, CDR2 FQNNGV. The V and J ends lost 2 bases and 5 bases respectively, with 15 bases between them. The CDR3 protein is CASSLKGNKVETQYF. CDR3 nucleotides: TGTGCCAGCAGCTTAAAGGGGAATAAAGTGGAGACCCAGTACTTC. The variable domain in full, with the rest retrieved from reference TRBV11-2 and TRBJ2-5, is EAGVAQSPRYKIIEKRQSVAFWCNPISGHATLYWYQQILGQGPKLLIQFQNNGVVDDSQLPKDRFSAERLKGVDSTLKIQPAKLEDSAVYLCASSLKGNKVETQYFGPGTRLLVL.

CDR3 nucleotides: TGTGCCAGCAGTTTGGACACGGCAACTGAAGCTTTCTTT. Its protein is CASSLDTATEAFF. This rearrangement joins TRBV12-3 or TRBV12-4 to TRBJ1-1, with D tentatively TRBD1 (5 bases). This CDR3 has 13 residues. V was trimmed by 3 bases and J by 5 bases, leaving 10 bases between them.

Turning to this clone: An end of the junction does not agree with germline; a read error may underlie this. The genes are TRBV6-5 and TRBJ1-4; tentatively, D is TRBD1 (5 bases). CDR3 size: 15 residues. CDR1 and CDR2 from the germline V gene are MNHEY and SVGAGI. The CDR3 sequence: CATSTGGTRNEKLFF. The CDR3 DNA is TGTGCCACCAGTACCGGGGGGACCCGAAATGAAAAACTGTTTTTT.

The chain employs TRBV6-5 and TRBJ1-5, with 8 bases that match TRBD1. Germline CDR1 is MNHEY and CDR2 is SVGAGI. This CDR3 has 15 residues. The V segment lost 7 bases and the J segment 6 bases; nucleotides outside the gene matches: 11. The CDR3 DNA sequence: TGTGCCAGCATCCCCACAGGGGGGACGGGTCAGCCCCAGCATTTT. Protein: CASIPTGGTGQPQHF.

The CDR3, as DNA: TGCGCCAGCAGCTTTCGCGGTGAGCAGTTCTTC. Encoded protein: CASSFRGEQFF. The rearrangement links TRBV5-1 to TRBJ2-1; no reliable D call. V gave up 2 bases and J gave up 9 bases, with 6 bases separating them. The CDR3 covers 11 residues. CDR1 is SGHRS and CDR2 is YFSETQ in the germline V gene.

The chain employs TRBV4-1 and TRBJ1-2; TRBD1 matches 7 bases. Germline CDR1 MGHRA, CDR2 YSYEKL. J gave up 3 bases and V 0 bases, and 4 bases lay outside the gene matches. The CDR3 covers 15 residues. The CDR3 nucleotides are TGCGCCAGCAGCCAAGATGCAGGGGGAGACTATGGCTACACCTTC. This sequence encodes CASSQDAGGDYGYTF.

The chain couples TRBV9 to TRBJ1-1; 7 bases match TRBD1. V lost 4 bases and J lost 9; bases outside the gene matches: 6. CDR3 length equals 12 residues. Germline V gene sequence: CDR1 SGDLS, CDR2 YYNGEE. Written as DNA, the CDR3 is TGTGCCAGCAGCTCGGACAGGCGGAAAGCTTTCTTT. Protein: CASSSDRRKAFF.

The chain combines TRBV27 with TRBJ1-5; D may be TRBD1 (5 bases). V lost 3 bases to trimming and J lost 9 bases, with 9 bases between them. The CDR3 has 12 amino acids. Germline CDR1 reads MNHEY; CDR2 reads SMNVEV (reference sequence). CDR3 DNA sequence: TGTGCCAGCAGTTTTTATGGGGGGCCCCAGCATTTT. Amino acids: CASSFYGGPQHF.

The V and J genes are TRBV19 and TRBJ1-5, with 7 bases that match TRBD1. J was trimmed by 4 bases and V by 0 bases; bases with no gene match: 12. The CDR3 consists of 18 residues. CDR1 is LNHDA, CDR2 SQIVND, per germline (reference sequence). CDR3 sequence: CASSIDLSTGSPNQPQHF. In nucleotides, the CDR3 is TGTGCCAGTAGTATAGACCTCTCGACAGGGTCCCCAAATCAGCCCCAGCATTTT.

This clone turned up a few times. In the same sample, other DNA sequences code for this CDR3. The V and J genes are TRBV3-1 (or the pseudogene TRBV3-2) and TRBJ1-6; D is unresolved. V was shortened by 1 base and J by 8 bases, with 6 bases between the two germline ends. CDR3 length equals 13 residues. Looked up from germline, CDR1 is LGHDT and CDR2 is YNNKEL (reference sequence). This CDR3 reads CASSQARDSPLHF. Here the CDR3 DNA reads TGTGCCAGCAGCCAAGCCCGAGATTCACCCCTCCACTTT.

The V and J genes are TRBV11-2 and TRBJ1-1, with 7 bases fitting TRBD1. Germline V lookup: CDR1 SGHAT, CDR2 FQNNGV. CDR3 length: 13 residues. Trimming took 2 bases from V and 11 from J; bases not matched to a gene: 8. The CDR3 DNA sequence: TGTGCCAGCAGCTTAAGACAGGGCCCTAAGGCTTTCTTT. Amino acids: CASSLRQGPKAFF.

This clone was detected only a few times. The CDR3 DNA follows: TGTGCCAGCAGCTTAAGAGAAGATGGTTTAGGGCAGTACTTC. This translates into CASSLREDGLGQYF. The rearrangement uses TRBV5-6 and TRBJ2-7; D is unresolved. The V end was cut by 2 bases, the J end by 9 bases, with 18 bases between. CDR3 size: 14 residues. Germline V gene data show CDR1 as SGHDT and CDR2 as YYEEEE.

As DNA, the CDR3 is TGTGCCAGCACTAAGGGACAGGGGGGCTATGGCTACACCTTC. This translates into CASTKGQGGYGYTF. The chain employs TRBV6-5 and TRBJ1-2, with TRBD1 matching 11 bases. The length of the CDR3 is 14 residues. V trimming: 7 bases; J trimming: 4 bases; junction bases outside the gene matches: 5. Germline loops: CDR1 MNHEY, CDR2 SVGAGI.

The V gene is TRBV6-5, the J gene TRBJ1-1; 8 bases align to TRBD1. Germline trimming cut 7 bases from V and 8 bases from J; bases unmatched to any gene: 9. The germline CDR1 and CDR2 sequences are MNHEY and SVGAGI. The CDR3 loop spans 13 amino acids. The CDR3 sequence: CASTIGQGGEAFF. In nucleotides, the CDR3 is TGTGCCAGCACTATAGGACAGGGCGGGGAAGCTTTCTTT.

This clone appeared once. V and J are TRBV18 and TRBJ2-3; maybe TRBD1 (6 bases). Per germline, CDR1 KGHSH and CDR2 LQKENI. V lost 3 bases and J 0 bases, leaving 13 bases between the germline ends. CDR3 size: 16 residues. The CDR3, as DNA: TGTGCCAGCTCACCTCTCGGACAGCCTAGCACAGATACGCAGTATTTT. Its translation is CASSPLGQPSTDTQYF.

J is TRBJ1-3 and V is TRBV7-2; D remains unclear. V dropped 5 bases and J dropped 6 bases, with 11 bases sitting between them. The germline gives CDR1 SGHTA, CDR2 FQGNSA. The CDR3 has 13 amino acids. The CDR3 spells CASSKRRPNTIYF. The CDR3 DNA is TGTGCCAGCAGCAAAAGGAGGCCAAACACCATATATTTT.